This T cell receptor beta chain was captured in a study of blood T cells in healthy people across ages. Using a J-beta primer mix together with a sample-barcoded 5' primer, a second PCR was run for about 7 to 12 cycles. Each cDNA molecule carried a tag from a template-switch adaptor that contained 12 random nucleotides. TCRdb reprocessed the 5' RACE reads with MiXCR, giving one entry per CDR3 protein. The sample shows hundreds of thousands of distinct CDR3 sequences, roughly 53% of them seen only once. As to this clonotype: Its antigen is not known.

Investigators took about 9.4 milliliters of peripheral blood from every donor. Researchers report isolating at least 7 million PBMCs per sample. The germline V gene encodes CDR1 MGHRA and CDR2 YSYEKL. The CDR3 is 15 amino acids. The V end was cut by 2 bases, the J end by 0 bases, with 11 bases between. Study outcomes and limitations: Diversity figures derived from one million T cells were judged to underestimate the true value.

This clonotype was sampled from a man aged 55 to 70 in good health. The sequencing sample was made of blood. The gene calls are TRBV4-1 and TRBJ2-7; D perhaps matches TRBD2 (6 bases). CDR3 coding DNA: TGCGCCAGCAGCCAACCGAGGACTACCTCCTACGAGCAGTACTTC. Translating it yields CASSQPRTTSYEQYF.